Listed below are T cell receptor beta chains from one sample, sequenced in a study of T cell responses to AZD1222 COVID-19 vaccine. Sequenced by immunoSEQ multiplex PCR; TCRdb stores in-frame clones only, minus some. The sample contains around 120,000 clones, over 80% of which appear only once. Source: peripheral blood, taken on day 0 of AZD1222 vaccination. The receptor set was obtained from an adult in good health. Each CDR3 is given with its conserved first and last residue. The D gene is left open where the match is weak. The size entry is marked missing in some rows and otherwise reads once, few, many or a size class.

CDR3nt,CDR3aa,abundance,v_gene,d_gene,j_gene
TGTGCCAGCAGTTACAGCATCTACAATGAGCAGTTCTTC,CASSYSIYNEQFF,NA,TRBV28,NA,TRBJ2-1
TGCGCCAGCAGCCAAGATCGGGGTATCACTGAAGCTTTCTTT,CASSQDRGITEAFF,once,TRBV4-1,NA,TRBJ1-1
TGTGCCAGCAGGGAGGCAGCACCCCTCCACTTT,CASREAAPLHF,NA,TRBV2,NA,TRBJ1-6
TGTGCCAGCAGCTTAGTGGTGGGGGAAGATACGCAGTATTTT,CASSLVVGEDTQYF,NA,TRBV7-2,NA,TRBJ2-3
TGCGCCAGCAGCCAAGATGAGGGCGAGTTCGCTGAAGCTTTCTTT,CASSQDEGEFAEAFF,NA,TRBV4-1,NA,TRBJ1-1
TGTGCCAGCAGCTCGGGAGAAACACCTACGGTGGCTTTCTTT,CASSSGETPTVAFF,NA,TRBV13,NA,TRBJ1-1
TGTGCCAGTAGTATAGGACAGGGGACCTACGAGCAGTACTTC,CASSIGQGTYEQYF,once,TRBV19,TRBD1,TRBJ2-7
TGTGCCAGCAGCTTTGCCCCCGGGGGGCTCGGGGAAAAACTGTTTTTT,CASSFAPGGLGEKLFF,NA,TRBV7-8,NA,TRBJ1-4
TGTGCCAGCAGAGCCCTGGGCGGGGGGGCTAACAATGAGCAGTTCTTC,CASRALGGGANNEQFF,NA,TRBV2,TRBD2,TRBJ2-1
TGTGCCAGCAGTGACTCGGTTAGCGGGGCTGGGGAGCAGTTCTTC,CASSDSVSGAGEQFF,NA,TRBV6-4,TRBD2,TRBJ2-1
TGTGCCAGCAGCTCTGGCGTACAGGGTTCCAAAAACATTCAGTACTTC,CASSSGVQGSKNIQYF,NA,TRBV5-6,NA,TRBJ2-4
TGTGCCAGCAGTTACTCCAGGGGTCCTCTCTACGAGCAGTACTTC,CASSYSRGPLYEQYF,NA,TRBV6-5,NA,TRBJ2-7
TGTGCCAGCAGTGAGCGTACGGGGGTGGGAAACACCATATATTTT,CASSERTGVGNTIYF,NA,TRBV2,NA,TRBJ1-3
TGCGCCAGCAGCTTGGTTGTTTTCGGGCGCCCTGAAGCTTTCTTT,CASSLVVFGRPEAFF,NA,TRBV5-1,NA,TRBJ1-1
TGCGCCAGCAGTGATTGGGAACGAAGTGGCTACACCTTC,CASSDWERSGYTF,NA,TRBV10-2,NA,TRBJ1-2
TGTGCCAGCAGCCCGGTTATAGAGCTGTTTTTT,CASSPVIELFF,once,TRBV7-9,NA,TRBJ2-2
TGTGCCACCAGCAGAGACAGGGGTTCTGGAAACACCATATATTTT,CATSRDRGSGNTIYF,NA,TRBV15,NA,TRBJ1-3
TGCGCCAGCAGCTCCGGTCCCAACACCGGGGAGCTGTTTTTT,CASSSGPNTGELFF,NA,TRBV5-1,NA,TRBJ2-2
TGTGCCAGCAGCCCCGCCGGGAGCTCCTACAATGAGCAGTTCTTC,CASSPAGSSYNEQFF,few,TRBV28,NA,TRBJ2-1
TGCGCCAGCAGCCAAGACAGGGGGGCGAACACTGAAGCTTTCTTT,CASSQDRGANTEAFF,NA,TRBV4-3,TRBD1,TRBJ1-1
TGCGCCAGCAGGGCGGGACAGGTCGGTGAAAAACTGTTTTTT,CASRAGQVGEKLFF,NA,TRBV5-1,TRBD1,TRBJ1-4
TGCGCCAGCAGCCAAGATTGGGCCCTCGCCCGGAAGCTGGGCTACACCTTC,CASSQDWALARKLGYTF,once,TRBV4-1,NA,TRBJ1-2
TGTGCCAGTAGGTCCCGGGACAGTCACACCGGGGAGCTGTTTTTT,CASRSRDSHTGELFF,NA,TRBV19,TRBD1,TRBJ2-2
TGCGCCAGCAGCTCTTCGGGACTAGCGGGGGCCGTAGGCACAGATACGCAGTATTTT,CASSSSGLAGAVGTDTQYF,once,TRBV10-1,TRBD2,TRBJ2-3
TGTGCCAGCAGCGTAGATTCCGGGACTGAGCAGTTCTTC,CASSVDSGTEQFF,NA,TRBV9,NA,TRBJ2-1
TGTGCCAGCAGTACAGGACAGGAGCACTATGGCTACACCTTC,CASSTGQEHYGYTF,NA,TRBV6-5,TRBD1,TRBJ1-2